This passage covers 15 T cell receptor beta chains from one sample sequenced in a study of CD8+ T cells in alopecia areata. It was cDNA, reverse transcribed from extracted RNA, that served as the sequencing template. Here immunoSEQ multiplex PCR was the method, and the copy in TCRdb shows in-frame clones only, minus some. This table holds about 76,000 clones, roughly 70% found once. Treatment defined: oral pan-JAK inhibitor, 5-10 mg twice daily. The starting material was CD8+ T cells sorted from blood, obtained at week 24, from a patient treated with tofacitinib. These receptors came from a human donor with alopecia areata.

The chain links TRBV7-9 to TRBJ2-1, with D maybe TRBD1 (7 bases). V gave up 5 bases and J gave up 2 bases, with 13 bases separating them. In germline, CDR1 is SEHNR, CDR2 FQNEAQ (reference sequence). CDR3 length equals 15 residues. The chain's CDR3 is CASSPPRGAYNEQFF. As DNA, the CDR3 is TGTGCCAGCAGCCCCCCCAGGGGGGCCTACAATGAGCAGTTCTTC.

This clone appeared a few times. The chain joins TRBV30 to TRBJ1-1; possibly TRBD1 for D (6 bases). Trimming shortened V by 4 bases and J by 13 bases, and 16 bases separated the two germline ends. The CDR3 runs to 11 residues. Germline loops: CDR1 GTSNPN, CDR2 SVGIG (reference sequence). Here the CDR3 reads CAWIETGPGFF. The CDR3 DNA reads TGTGCCTGGATAGAGACAGGTCCAGGTTTCTTT.

V and J are TRBV7-2 and TRBJ1-5, with unresolved D. There are 15 residues in the CDR3. V lost 1 base and J lost 0, with 7 bases in between. Germline V gene lookup returns CDR1 SGHTA and CDR2 FQGNSA. The CDR3 bases are TGTGCCAGCAGCTTAGAAGTATATAGCAATCAGCCCCAGCATTTT. Amino acids: CASSLEVYSNQPQHF.

V usage is TRBV7-9 and J usage is TRBJ1-2, with D uncertain. This CDR3 spans 16 amino acids. V dropped 4 bases and J dropped 4 bases, with 19 bases sitting between them. CDR1 is SEHNR, CDR2 FQNEAQ, per germline (reference sequence). DNA of the CDR3: TGTGCCAGCAGCTCCGATGTAGGCCCTCCGGCCTATGGCTACACCTTC. Amino acids: CASSSDVGPPAYGYTF.

The chain is built from TRBV7-2 and TRBJ2-7, with a possible D match to TRBD2 (5 bases). This CDR3 spans 10 amino acids. In germline, CDR1 is SGHTA, CDR2 FQGNSA. Trimming took 3 bases from V and 10 from J, leaving 7 bases between them. For the CDR3, the DNA is TGTGCCAGCAGCTTGGGGAGACAGTACTTC. Protein product: CASSLGRQYF.

The chain links TRBV7-6 to TRBJ1-5; D is unresolved. The CDR3 has 13 amino acids. Germline CDR1 SGHVS, CDR2 FNYEAQ. V lost 2 bases and J lost 0, with 2 bases in between. The CDR3 nucleotides are TGTGCCAGCAGCTTAAATAGCAATCAGCCCCAGCATTTT. Protein product: CASSLNSNQPQHF.

The table lists this clone with a few counts. This chain joins TRBV30 and TRBJ1-1; D remains unclear. Between the trimmed V and J ends, which lost 3 bases and 0 bases, there was a span of 11 bases. CDR3 length: 14 residues. CDR1 is GTSNPN, CDR2 SVGIG, per germline (reference sequence). DNA of the CDR3: TGTGCCTGGAGCCTAGGCTACATGAACACTGAAGCTTTCTTT. It codes for CAWSLGYMNTEAFF. Variable domain in full (rest from reference TRBV30 and TRBJ1-1): SQTIHQWPATLVQPVGSPLSLECTVEGTSNPNLYWYRQAAGRGLQLLFYSVGIGQISSEVPQNLSASRPQDRQFILSSKKLLLSDSGFYLCAWSLGYMNTEAFFGQGTRLTVV.

The chain links TRBV20-1 to TRBJ2-1; D not certain. The germline CDR1 and CDR2 sequences are DFQATT and SNEGSKA (reference sequence). The CDR3 runs 8 residues. The CDR3 DNA reads TGCAGCCTGGGGGAGCAGTTCTTC. As protein: CSLGEQFF.

The chain has TRBV25-1 and TRBJ2-1; D is tentatively TRBD1 or TRBD2 (7 bases each). This CDR3 is built from 15 residues. V gave up 4 bases and J gave up 2 bases, with 12 bases separating them. Germline loops: CDR1 MGHDK, CDR2 SYGVNS. CDR3 nucleotide sequence: TGTGCCAGCAGTGCCCAGGGGGGGGCCTACAATGAGCAGTTCTTC. Translating it yields CASSAQGGAYNEQFF.

This clone came up once. The rearrangement links TRBV5-6 to TRBJ2-7, with 8 bases fitting TRBD2. This CDR3 has 14 amino acids. Germline CDR1 and CDR2: SGHDT and YYEEEE. Trimming took 2 bases from V and 1 from J; bases not matched to a gene: 2. The CDR3: CASSFSGGSYEQYF. The CDR3 nucleotides read TGTGCCAGCAGCTTTTCGGGAGGGTCCTACGAGCAGTACTTC. The full variable domain, in which reference TRBV5-6 and TRBJ2-7 provide the parts outside the CDR3, is DAGVTQSPTHLIKTRGQQVTLRCSPKSGHDTVSWYQQALGQGPQFIFQYYEEEERQRGNFPDRFSGHQFPNYSSELNVNALLLGDSALYLCASSFSGGSYEQYFGPGTRLTVT.

This CDR3 reads CASSQGQYNQPQHF. CDR3 bases: TGCGCCAGCAGCCAGGGACAGTACAATCAGCCCCAGCATTTT. The chain carries TRBV4-1 and TRBJ1-5; 7 bases fit TRBD1. This CDR3 spans 14 amino acids. With V trimmed by 3 bases and J by 3 bases, 2 bases remained unmatched. The germline V gene has CDR1 MGHRA and CDR2 YSYEKL.

The genes are TRBV4-1 and TRBJ2-1; the D gene could be TRBD1 or TRBD2 (5 bases each). This CDR3 is built from 15 residues. With 4 bases removed from V and 8 bases from J, the gap between germline ends came to 18 bases. The germline V gene encodes CDR1 MGHRA and CDR2 YSYEKL. The CDR3 DNA reads as TGCGCCAGCAGCCCCGGGACGACGGCTGCGGATGAGCAGTTCTTC. Translating gives CASSPGTTAADEQFF.

The chain employs TRBV7-9 and TRBJ2-2; TRBD2 matches 8 bases. Trimming removed 4 bases from V and 1 base from J; junction bases left unmatched: 2. CDR1 SEHNR and CDR2 FQNEAQ come from the germline V gene (reference sequence). There are 15 residues in the CDR3. The CDR3, as DNA: TGTGCCAGCAGCTCGGGGACTAGGAACACCGGGGAGCTGTTTTTT. Residues: CASSSGTRNTGELFF.

The chain employs TRBV9 and TRBJ2-1; 12 positions agree with TRBD2. V trimming: 3 bases; J trimming: 5 bases; junction bases outside the gene matches: 9. CDR3 length equals 17 residues. Germline V gene lookup returns CDR1 SGDLS and CDR2 YYNGEE. The CDR3 nucleotides read TGTGCCAGCAGCGAGACTAGCGGGGGTATTTTTGACAATGAGCAGTTCTTC. Protein product: CASSETSGGIFDNEQFF.

CDR3 protein: CASSPGTSLDYEQYF. CDR3 in DNA: TGTGCCAGCAGCCCGGGGACATCCCTAGACTACGAGCAGTACTTC. The V gene is TRBV14, the J gene TRBJ2-7; D possibly corresponds to TRBD1 (6 bases). The CDR3 length is 15 residues. Germline assignment: CDR1 SGHDN and CDR2 FVKESK. V lost 4 bases to trimming and J lost 3 bases, with 16 bases between them.